The 23 T cell receptor beta chains below were found in one sample sequenced in a study of cytomegalovirus exposure and HLA in healthy donors. With 60 Vbeta and 13 Jbeta primers, the PCR was carried out. Data came from immunoSEQ multiplex PCR; TCRdb stores just in-frame clones and leaves some out. The table lists 140,000 to 150,000 clones, about 64% of them singletons, with roughly 4.7% in the top ten. The sequencing input was PBMCs. The receptors come from a man in his fifties or sixties in good health and CMV-seronegative.

This clone was seen once. In DNA, the CDR3 is TGTGCCAGCAGCTACTCTCCGGGACTAGCGGGAGTGGGGGGCAGGGAGACCCAGTACTTC. Protein product: CASSYSPGLAGVGGRETQYF. V is TRBV5-4 and J is TRBJ2-5; 14 bases are shared with TRBD2. The length of the CDR3 is 20 residues. The junction had 18 bases not matched to a gene; V was cut back by 3 bases and J by 5 bases. The germline V gene has CDR1 SGHNT and CDR2 YYREEE (reference sequence).

CDR3 residues: CASSLGGQASNSPLHF. In DNA, the CDR3 is TGTGCCAGCAGCTTAGGTGGCCAGGCGAGTAATTCACCCCTCCACTTT. The J gene is TRBJ1-6, the V gene TRBV7-6; D not resolved. This CDR3 has 16 amino acids. CDR1 and CDR2 (germline): SGHVS, FNYEAQ. The V gene lost 1 base and the J gene lost 6 bases, with 13 bases spanning the gap.

This chain links TRBV18 with TRBJ1-1, with unresolved D. The CDR3 covers 16 residues. The V end lost 2 bases, the J end lost 5 bases, and 18 bases lay between the germline ends. Germline V gives CDR1 KGHSH, CDR2 LQKENI. The CDR3 loop reads CASSPSRSEGRTEAFF. CDR3 in DNA: TGTGCCAGCTCACCATCCCGCAGCGAGGGTCGGACTGAAGCTTTCTTT.

This clone was picked up a small number of times. This rearrangement joins TRBV7-8 to TRBJ2-7, with D unresolved. The CDR3 runs to 13 residues. The V gene lost 2 bases and the J gene lost 2 bases, with 7 bases spanning the gap. Germline CDR1 reads SGHVS; CDR2 reads FQNEAQ. This CDR3 is CASSLSQTYEQYF. CDR3 DNA sequence: TGTGCCAGCAGCTTATCTCAGACCTACGAGCAGTACTTC. The variable domain in full, completed from reference TRBV7-8 and TRBJ2-7, reads GAGVSQSPRYKVAKRGQDVALRCDPISGHVSLFWYQQALGQGPEFLTYFQNEAQLDKSGLPSDRFFAERPEGSVSTLKIQRTQQEDSAVYLCASSLSQTYEQYFGPGTRLTVT.

V gene TRBV30 combines with J gene TRBJ2-5; the match to TRBD1 covers 8 bases. The V and J ends lost 0 bases and 13 bases, in that order; junction bases with no gene match: 10. Per the germline V gene, CDR1 is GTSNPN and CDR2 is SVGIG (reference sequence). CDR3 size: 13 residues. The CDR3 is CAWSVTGTGIMYF. The CDR3 region has the DNA TGTGCCTGGAGTGTCACCGGGACAGGAATCATGTACTTC.

This rearrangement joins TRBV10-1 to TRBJ1-2, with a weak D call TRBD1 (5 bases). Germline V gene sequence: CDR1 WNHNN, CDR2 SYGVQD (reference sequence). The V end was cut by 0 bases, the J end by 8 bases, with 10 bases between. The CDR3 contains 13 residues. CDR3 in DNA: TGCGCCAGCAGTGAGTCCGGGGGAAGAGGCTACACCTTC. Its translation: CASSESGGRGYTF.

This chain joins TRBV29-1 and TRBJ1-2, with no clear D. The CDR3 is 14 amino acids. The V end was cut by 3 bases, the J end by 2 bases, with 13 bases between. CDR1 is SQVTM, CDR2 ANQGSEA, per germline. This CDR3 reads CSVDFRRRNYGYTF. As DNA, the CDR3 is TGCAGCGTTGATTTCAGGAGGCGAAACTATGGCTACACCTTC.

The chain joins TRBV2 to TRBJ2-7, with 9 bases matching TRBD2. The CDR3 is 15 residues long. V lost 5 bases to trimming and J lost 5 bases; unmatched junction nucleotides: 10. Germline V CDR1 and CDR2: SNHLY, FYNNEI. CDR3 DNA: TGTGCCAGCAGTATTATCGGGATAGCGGGAGACGAGCAGTACTTC. It codes for CASSIIGIAGDEQYF.

The chain is built from TRBV6-1 and TRBJ2-1; 8 bases are shared with TRBD2. The length of the CDR3 is 14 residues. The germline V gene has CDR1 MNHNS and CDR2 SASEGT. The ends lost 7 bases at V and 8 bases at J; junction bases unmatched: 10. Here the CDR3 reads CASNRDAGGYEQFF. CDR3 nucleotide sequence: TGTGCCAGCAATCGGGACGCGGGGGGCTATGAGCAGTTCTTC.

The V call is TRBV19, the J call TRBJ2-3, with D unresolved. The CDR3 is 12 amino acids. The germline gives CDR1 LNHDA, CDR2 SQIVND (reference sequence). The V end was cut by 4 bases, the J end by 3 bases, with 5 bases between. CDR3 in DNA: TGTGCCAGTAGTACCAGAACAGATACGCAGTATTTT. Translation gives CASSTRTDTQYF.

This clone was seen a handful of times. This chain joins TRBV27 and TRBJ2-7, with TRBD1 matching over 9 bases. Germline trimming cut 3 bases from V and 3 bases from J; bases unmatched to any gene: 9. Germline CDR1 and CDR2: MNHEY and SMNVEV (reference sequence). The CDR3 spans 16 residues. The CDR3 region has the DNA TGTGCCAGCAGTTTTACGGGACAGGGCCATAACTACGAGCAGTACTTC. The encoded protein is CASSFTGQGHNYEQYF.

The table lists this clone with a count of one. This rearrangement joins TRBV10-1 to TRBJ2-7, with D possibly TRBD1 on 5 matching bases. The CDR3 length is 12 residues. With 9 bases removed from V and 3 bases from J, the gap between germline ends came to 12 bases. Looked up from germline, CDR1 is WNHNN and CDR2 is SYGVQD (reference sequence). CDR3 loop: CARPNRNYEQYF. The DNA for the CDR3 is TGCGCCAGACCTAACAGGAACTACGAGCAGTACTTC.

The V call is TRBV12-5, the J call TRBJ2-7; D is perhaps TRBD1 (5 bases). CDR3 length: 17 residues. V dropped 2 bases and J dropped 0 bases, with 17 bases sitting between them. CDR1 LGHNT and CDR2 FRNRAP come from the germline V gene. CDR3 DNA sequence: TGTGCTAGTGGTTTGAGGCCCCCGACAGAGCCCTCCTACGAGCAGTACTTC. Residues: CASGLRPPTEPSYEQYF.

The chain has TRBV19 and TRBJ2-3, with 12 bases lining up with TRBD2. Germline CDR1 and CDR2: LNHDA and SQIVND (reference sequence). V lost 3 bases and J lost 4; bases outside the gene matches: 8. The CDR3 extends over 17 amino acids. The CDR3 DNA reads TGTGCCAGTAGTATCCAGCGACTAGCGGGAGCCGCAGATACGCAGTATTTT. This sequence encodes CASSIQRLAGAADTQYF.

This chain's CDR3 is CASAEGNQPQHF. DNA for the CDR3: TGTGCCAGTGCTGAGGGCAATCAGCCCCAGCATTTT. This chain connects TRBV19 to TRBJ1-5, with D unclear. The V gene's germline CDR1 is LNHDA and CDR2 SQIVND (reference sequence). V was trimmed by 8 bases and J by 2 bases, leaving 7 bases between them. The CDR3 runs 12 residues.

This clone was counted between two and nine times. The CDR3 coding sequence is TGTGCCAGCAGCGTAGAGGAAGGGGGGGATAATGAGCAGTTCTTC. This sequence encodes CASSVEEGGDNEQFF. V usage is TRBV9 and J usage is TRBJ2-1, with D tentatively TRBD2 (7 bases). Looked up from germline, CDR1 is SGDLS and CDR2 is YYNGEE. This CDR3 region has 15 residues. V lost 0 bases, J lost 7 bases, and 14 bases lay in between.

The chain joins TRBV28 to TRBJ1-1, with no clear D. This CDR3 comprises 14 residues. Germline CDR1 is MDHEN and CDR2 is SYDVKM. Trimming left V 7 bases short and J 1 base short, with 13 bases between. This CDR3 reads CASTERRRNTEAFF. CDR3 coding DNA: TGTGCCAGCACCGAGAGGCGGAGGAACACTGAAGCTTTCTTT.

This clone was recorded a few times. The genes are TRBV29-1 and TRBJ2-3, with 10 positions matching TRBD2. Germline assignment: CDR1 SQVTM and CDR2 ANQGSEA. The junction had 10 bases not matched to a gene; V was cut back by 1 base and J by 6 bases. This CDR3 has 16 amino acids. CDR3 region: CSVEGASGRAGDTQYF. The DNA of the CDR3 is TGCAGCGTTGAAGGGGCGAGCGGGAGGGCCGGGGATACGCAGTATTTT.

The chain joins TRBV6-5 to TRBJ1-1, with D possibly TRBD1 on 5 matching bases. CDR1 and CDR2 (germline): MNHEY, SVGAGI. V gave up 5 bases and J gave up 6 bases, with 13 bases separating them. The CDR3 totals 13 residues. The CDR3 protein is CASSQGSASEAFF. CDR3 bases: TGTGCCAGCAGTCAGGGTTCGGCTTCTGAAGCTTTCTTT.

The genes are TRBV23-1 and TRBJ2-6, with 11 bases fitting TRBD1. TRBV23-1 is reported as an ORF; its role is uncertain. The CDR3 has 21 residues. Unmatched junction bases numbered 11, after V lost 1 base and J lost 0 bases. DNA for the CDR3: TGCGCCAGCAGTCAATTGGACAGGGGGCGAAATTCTCTCTCTGGGGCCAACGTCCTGACTTTC. This codes for CASSQLDRGRNSLSGANVLTF.

This chain connects TRBV5-4 to TRBJ2-1; the D gene is possibly TRBD1 (7 bases). The CDR3 contains 15 residues. Germline values: CDR1 SGHNT, CDR2 YYREEE (reference sequence). V lost 4 bases, J lost 8 bases, and 19 bases lay in between. DNA of the CDR3: TGTGCCAGCAGCCCCCTCAGGAGGGGGCGAGATGAGCAGTTCTTC. Encoded protein: CASSPLRRGRDEQFF.

This clone was counted at least ten times. The rearrangement links TRBV4-3 to TRBJ1-3; D call uncertain. The CDR3 sequence is 15 residues long. Germline values: CDR1 LGHNA, CDR2 YSLEER. V was clipped by 0 bases and J by 0 bases, with 6 bases between them. CDR3 region: CASSQDQVSGNTIYF. CDR3 sequence (DNA): TGCGCCAGCAGCCAAGACCAGGTCTCTGGAAACACCATATATTTT.

V is TRBV28 and J is TRBJ1-1; the match to TRBD1 covers 7 bases. The CDR3 runs 14 residues. From germline, CDR1 is MDHEN and CDR2 SYDVKM. J gave up 4 bases and V 7 bases, and 9 bases lay outside the gene matches. In DNA, the CDR3 is TGTGCCAGCACTATGTACAGGGGCCGCACTGAAGCTTTCTTT. Its translation: CASTMYRGRTEAFF.